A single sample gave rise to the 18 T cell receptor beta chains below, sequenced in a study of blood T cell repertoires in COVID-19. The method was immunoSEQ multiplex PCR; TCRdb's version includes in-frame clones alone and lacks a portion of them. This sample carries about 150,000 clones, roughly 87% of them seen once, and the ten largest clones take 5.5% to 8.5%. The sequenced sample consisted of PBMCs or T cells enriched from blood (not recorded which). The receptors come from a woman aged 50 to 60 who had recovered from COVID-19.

CDR3: CASSLGGASYEQYF. CDR3 nucleotides: TGTGCCAGCAGTTTAGGTGGGGCATCATACGAGCAGTACTTC. The chain is built from TRBV28 and TRBJ2-7, with D maybe TRBD1 (5 bases). CDR1 MDHEN and CDR2 SYDVKM come from the germline V gene. The CDR3 extends over 14 amino acids. V was pared by 2 bases and J by 4 bases, with 12 bases between.

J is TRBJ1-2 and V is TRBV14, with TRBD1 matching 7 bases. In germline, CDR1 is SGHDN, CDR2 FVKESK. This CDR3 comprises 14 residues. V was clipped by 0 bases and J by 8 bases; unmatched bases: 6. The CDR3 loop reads CASSQEWTGDGYTF. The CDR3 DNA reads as TGTGCCAGCAGCCAAGAATGGACAGGAGACGGCTACACCTTC.

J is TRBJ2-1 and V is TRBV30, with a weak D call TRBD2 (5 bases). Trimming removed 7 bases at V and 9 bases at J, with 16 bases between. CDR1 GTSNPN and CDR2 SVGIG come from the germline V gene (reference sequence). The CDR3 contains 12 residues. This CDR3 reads CASRVGGPEQFF. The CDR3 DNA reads TGTGCCTCCCGGGTGGGCGGGCCTGAGCAGTTCTTC.

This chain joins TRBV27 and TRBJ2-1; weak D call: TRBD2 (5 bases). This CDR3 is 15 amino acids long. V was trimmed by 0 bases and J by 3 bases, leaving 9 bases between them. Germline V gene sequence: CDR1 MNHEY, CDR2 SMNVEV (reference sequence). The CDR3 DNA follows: TGTGCCAGCAGTTTATCGGACGGGGTCTACAATGAGCAGTTCTTC. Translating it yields CASSLSDGVYNEQFF.

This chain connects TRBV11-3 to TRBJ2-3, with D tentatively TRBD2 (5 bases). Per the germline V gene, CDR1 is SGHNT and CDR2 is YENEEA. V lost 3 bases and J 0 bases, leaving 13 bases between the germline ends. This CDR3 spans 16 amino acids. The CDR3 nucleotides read TGTGCCAGCAGCTTGCGCGCCAGGACTAGCACAGATACGCAGTATTTT. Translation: CASSLRARTSTDTQYF.

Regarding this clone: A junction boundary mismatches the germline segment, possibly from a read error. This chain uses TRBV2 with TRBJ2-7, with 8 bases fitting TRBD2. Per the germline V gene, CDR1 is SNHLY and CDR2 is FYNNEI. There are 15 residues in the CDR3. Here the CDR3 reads CASSEAGLVAYEQYF. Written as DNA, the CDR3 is TGTGCCAGCAGCGAAGCGGGACTAGTGGCGTACGAGCAGTACTTC.

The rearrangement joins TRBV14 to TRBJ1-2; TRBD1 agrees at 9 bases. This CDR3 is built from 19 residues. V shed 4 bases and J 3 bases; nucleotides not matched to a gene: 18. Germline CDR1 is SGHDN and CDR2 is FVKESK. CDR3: CASSPPGGTGRRGDYGYTF. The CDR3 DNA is TGTGCCAGCAGCCCCCCCGGAGGGACAGGGAGGAGAGGAGACTATGGCTACACCTTC.

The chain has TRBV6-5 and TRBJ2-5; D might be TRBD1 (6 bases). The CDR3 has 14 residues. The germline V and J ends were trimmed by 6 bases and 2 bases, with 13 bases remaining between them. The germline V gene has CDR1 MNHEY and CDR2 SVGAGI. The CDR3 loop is CASSRLQGQETQYF. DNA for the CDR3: TGTGCCAGCAGCCGACTACAGGGACAAGAGACCCAGTACTTC.

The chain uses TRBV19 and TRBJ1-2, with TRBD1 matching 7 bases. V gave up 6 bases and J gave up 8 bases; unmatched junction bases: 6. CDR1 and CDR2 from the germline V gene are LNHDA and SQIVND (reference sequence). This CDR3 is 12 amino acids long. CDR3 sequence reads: CASRLQGLGYTF. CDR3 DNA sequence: TGTGCCAGTAGACTACAGGGGCTAGGCTACACCTTC.

CDR3 residues: CASRASGRFYNEQFF. The CDR3 bases are TGTGCCAGCAGGGCAAGCGGGAGGTTCTACAATGAGCAGTTCTTC. The rearrangement uses TRBV27 and TRBJ2-1, with 9 positions matching TRBD2. The CDR3 runs to 15 residues. The V segment lost 6 bases and the J segment 3 bases; nucleotides outside the gene matches: 6. Germline assignment: CDR1 MNHEY and CDR2 SMNVEV (reference sequence).

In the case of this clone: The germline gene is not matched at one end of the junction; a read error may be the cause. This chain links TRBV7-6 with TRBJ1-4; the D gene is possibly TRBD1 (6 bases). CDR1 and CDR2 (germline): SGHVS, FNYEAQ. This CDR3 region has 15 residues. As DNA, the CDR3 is TGTGCCAGCAGTTTAGACGGGACAATCCATGAAAAACTGTTTTTT. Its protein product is CASSLDGTIHEKLFF. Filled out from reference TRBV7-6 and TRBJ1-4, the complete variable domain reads GAGVSQSPRYKVTKRGQDVALRCDPISGHVSLYWYRQALGQGPEFLTYFNYEAQQDKSGLPNDRFSAERPEGSISTLTIQRTEQRDSAMYRCASSLDGTIHEKLFFGSGTQLSVL.

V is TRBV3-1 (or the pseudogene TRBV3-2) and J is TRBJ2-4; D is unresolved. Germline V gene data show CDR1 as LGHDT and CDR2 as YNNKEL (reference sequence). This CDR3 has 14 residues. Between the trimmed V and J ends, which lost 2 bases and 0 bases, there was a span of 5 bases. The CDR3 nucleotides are TGTGCCAGCAGCCAACTAGGAGCCAAAAACATTCAGTACTTC. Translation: CASSQLGAKNIQYF.

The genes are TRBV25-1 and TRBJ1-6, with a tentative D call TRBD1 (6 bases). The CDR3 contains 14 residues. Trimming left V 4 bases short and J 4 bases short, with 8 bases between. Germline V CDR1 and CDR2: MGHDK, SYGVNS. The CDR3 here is CASSAGQYNSPLHF. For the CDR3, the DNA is TGTGCCAGCAGTGCGGGACAATATAATTCACCCCTCCACTTT.

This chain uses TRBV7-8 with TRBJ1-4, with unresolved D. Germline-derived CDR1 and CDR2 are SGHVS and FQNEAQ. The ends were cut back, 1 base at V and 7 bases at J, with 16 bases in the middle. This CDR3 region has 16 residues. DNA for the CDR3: TGTGCCAGCAGCTTAGATCCAAGCGACGGTGGTGAAAAACTGTTTTTT. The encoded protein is CASSLDPSDGGEKLFF. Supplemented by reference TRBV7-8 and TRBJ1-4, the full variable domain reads GAGVSQSPRYKVAKRGQDVALRCDPISGHVSLFWYQQALGQGPEFLTYFQNEAQLDKSGLPSDRFFAERPEGSVSTLKIQRTQQEDSAVYLCASSLDPSDGGEKLFFGSGTQLSVL.

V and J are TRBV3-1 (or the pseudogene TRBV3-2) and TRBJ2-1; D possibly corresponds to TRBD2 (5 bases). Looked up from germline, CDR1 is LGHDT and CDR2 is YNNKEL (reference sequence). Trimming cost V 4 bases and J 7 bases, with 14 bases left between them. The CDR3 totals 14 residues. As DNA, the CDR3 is TGTGCCAGCAGCCTGCTAGTCGGGAATAATGAGCAGTTCTTC. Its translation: CASSLLVGNNEQFF.

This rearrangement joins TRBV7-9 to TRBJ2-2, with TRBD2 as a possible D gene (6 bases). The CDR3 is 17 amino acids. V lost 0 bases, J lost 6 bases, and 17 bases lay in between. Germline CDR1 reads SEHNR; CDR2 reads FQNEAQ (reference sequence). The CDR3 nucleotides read TGTGCCAGCAGCTTAGCGAGGGACTCCCCGGGCGCCGGGGAGCTGTTTTTT. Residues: CASSLARDSPGAGELFF.

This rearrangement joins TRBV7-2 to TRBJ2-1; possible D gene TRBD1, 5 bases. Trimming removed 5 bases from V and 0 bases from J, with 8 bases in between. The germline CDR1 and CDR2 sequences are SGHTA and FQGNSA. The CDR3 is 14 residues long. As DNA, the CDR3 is TGTGCCAGCAGCGCTGACAGCTCCTACAATGAGCAGTTCTTC. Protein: CASSADSSYNEQFF.

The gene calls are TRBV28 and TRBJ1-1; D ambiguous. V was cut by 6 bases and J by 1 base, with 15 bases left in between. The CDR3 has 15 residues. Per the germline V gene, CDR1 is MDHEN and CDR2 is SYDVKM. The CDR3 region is CASRTPFSGNTEAFF. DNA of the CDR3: TGTGCCAGCAGAACCCCATTCTCGGGGAACACTGAAGCTTTCTTT.